This TCR beta chain is drawn from a study of shared clonotypes between healthy human individuals. Study details: Used for every donor were three CD4 naive, three CD4 memory, two CD8 naive and one CD8 memory plate.

Authors' processing steps: ImmunoSEQ junction-only sequences lacked quality scores, so their filtering differed. Assay used: immunoSEQ multiplex PCR; TCRdb lists only in-frame clones, some missing. The V and J calls and clone size were taken over from that table, and D and trimming were inferred from the DNA. The sample carries hundreds of thousands of clones, approximately 95% recorded once. Each sample came from a Caucasian adult donor living in Nashville, Tennessee. From CD4+ cells came CD45RA+ naive and CD45RA-negative memory subsets. CDR3 size: 16 residues. Germline CDR1 reads KGHSH; CDR2 reads LQKENI. V was shortened by 6 bases and J by 0 bases, with 12 bases between the two germline ends.

The chain employs TRBV18 and TRBJ2-6, with a tentative D call TRBD2 (6 bases). The clonotype comes from a woman in her twenties or thirties in good health. Sequencing used naive CD4+ T cells sorted from blood. The subset here: CD45RA+ positively selected. The CDR3 DNA sequence: TGTGCCAGCTCTCAACTAGCCCTCTCTGGGGCCAACGTCCTGACTTTC. Encoded protein: CASSQLALSGANVLTF.